Shown below are 27 T cell receptor beta chains from a single sample sequenced in a study of cytomegalovirus exposure and HLA in healthy donors. PCR involved 60 Vbeta and 13 Jbeta primers. The protocol was immunoSEQ multiplex PCR, while the TCRdb copy is restricted to in-frame clones and leaves out a portion. This listing includes tens of thousands of clones. Sequenced sample: PBMCs. The receptors stem from a woman in her thirties or forties in good health and CMV-seropositive.

The chain links TRBV4-2 to TRBJ2-2; D gene unclear. Trimming left V 0 bases short and J 0 bases short, with 8 bases between. The CDR3 contains 16 residues. The germline gives CDR1 LGHNA, CDR2 YNFKEQ. The CDR3 nucleotides read TGTGCCAGCAGCCAAGATCCTCAGACGAACACCGGGGAGCTGTTTTTT. The encoded protein is CASSQDPQTNTGELFF.

The rearrangement links TRBV21-1 to TRBJ2-7; the table gives TRBD2 as D, unverified against the DNA. TRBV21-1 is classified as a pseudogene. This CDR3 is 14 amino acids long. CDR3 coding DNA: TGTGCCAGCAGCAAAATGCGGGGGGAATACGAGCAGTACTTC. Its translation: CASSKMRGEYEQYF.

V gene TRBV11-3 combines with J gene TRBJ2-6, with 11 bases lining up with TRBD2. The V segment lost 7 bases and the J segment 0 bases; nucleotides outside the gene matches: 2. The CDR3 loop spans 16 amino acids. CDR1 and CDR2 from the germline V gene are SGHNT and YENEEA. CDR3 nucleotides: TGTGCCAGCACCACTAGCGGGAGCTCTGGGGCCAACGTCCTGACTTTC. Translated, it gives CASTTSGSSGANVLTF.

The chain has TRBV9 and TRBJ2-5; D is possibly TRBD2 (6 bases). The CDR3 sequence is 15 residues long. Germline V gene lookup returns CDR1 SGDLS and CDR2 YYNGEE. V lost 4 bases and J lost 5, with 18 bases in between. The CDR3 region has the DNA TGTGCCAGCAGCCCCGGGACTCTAGGGACGGAGACCCAGTACTTC. Translating it yields CASSPGTLGTETQYF.

The chain is built from TRBV5-4 and TRBJ1-1; 8 positions agree with TRBD1. Germline V gene sequence: CDR1 SGHNT, CDR2 YYREEE (reference sequence). Losses at the gene ends were 7 bases for V and 4 bases for J; bases not matched to a gene: 6. The CDR3 length is 13 residues. The CDR3 here is CASSGGSLTEAFF. Here the CDR3 DNA reads TGTGCCAGCTCAGGGGGCTCCCTCACTGAAGCTTTCTTT.

J is TRBJ2-3 and V is TRBV29-1, with 7 bases fitting TRBD1. The CDR3 totals 14 residues. Germline trimming cut 8 bases from V and 2 bases from J; bases unmatched to any gene: 10. CDR1 and CDR2 from the germline V gene are SQVTM and ANQGSEA. In nucleotides, the CDR3 is TGCAGCACACTGCCGGGACAGCTCACAGATACGCAGTATTTT. This translates into CSTLPGQLTDTQYF.

The gene calls are TRBV10-1 and TRBJ2-2; 10 nucleotides match TRBD2. Trimming removed 7 bases from V and 7 bases from J; junction bases left unmatched: 6. Germline assignment: CDR1 WNHNN and CDR2 SYGVQD (reference sequence). This CDR3 is built from 14 residues. The CDR3 protein is CASKPSGSYGELFF. CDR3 coding DNA: TGCGCCAGCAAACCTAGCGGGAGCTACGGGGAGCTGTTTTTT.

The rearrangement uses TRBV18 and TRBJ2-1; 7 bases map to TRBD1. Germline V gene lookup returns CDR1 KGHSH and CDR2 LQKENI. The CDR3 has 15 residues. With 1 base clipped from V and 7 bases from J, the junction kept 7 bases outside the gene matches. CDR3 sequence (DNA): TGTGCCAGCTCACCACGGCAGGGGGTTGGTAATGAGCAGTTCTTC. This gives the protein CASSPRQGVGNEQFF.

This sequence joins TRBV6-5 and TRBJ1-2; D gene unclear. This CDR3 has 13 residues. V was clipped by 6 bases and J by 4 bases, with 12 bases between them. Germline values: CDR1 MNHEY, CDR2 SVGAGI. CDR3 in DNA: TGTGCCAGCAGCCGACCCGGCGGCTATGGCTACACCTTC. Amino acids: CASSRPGGYGYTF.

J is TRBJ2-7 and V is TRBV11-2; maybe TRBD1 (6 bases). V lost 7 bases, J lost 1 base, and 11 bases lay in between. The CDR3 covers 13 residues. Germline CDR1 is SGHAT and CDR2 is FQNNGV. The DNA of the CDR3 is TGTGCCAGCATCCCACAGGGTTCCTACGAGCAGTACTTC. The encoded protein is CASIPQGSYEQYF.

This chain uses TRBV19 with TRBJ2-6; D gene uncertain. The CDR3 extends over 16 amino acids. Trimming stripped 7 bases from V and 2 bases from J, with 15 bases between. Germline CDR1 LNHDA, CDR2 SQIVND (reference sequence). The CDR3: CASNRRRGTGANVLTF. The CDR3 DNA sequence: TGTGCCAGTAATAGGCGTAGAGGCACTGGGGCCAACGTCCTGACTTTC. Looking up the rest from reference TRBV19 and TRBJ2-6 gives the full variable domain: DGGITQSPKYLFRKEGQNVTLSCEQNLNHDAMYWYRQDPGQGLRLIYYSQIVNDFQKGDIAEGYSVSREKKESFPLTVTSAQKNPTAFYLCASNRRRGTGANVLTFGAGSRLTVL.

The J gene is TRBJ2-6, the V gene TRBV18; D is unresolved. This CDR3 is 16 amino acids long. V gave up 4 bases and J gave up 0 bases, with 10 bases separating them. Germline loops: CDR1 KGHSH, CDR2 LQKENI. CDR3 residues: CASSRSDFSGANVLTF. The DNA of the CDR3 is TGTGCCAGCTCACGGTCCGACTTCTCTGGGGCCAACGTCCTGACTTTC.

The CDR3 spells CASSLEAGVRETQYF. The CDR3 DNA sequence: TGTGCCAGCAGCTTAGAGGCAGGGGTCAGAGAGACCCAGTACTTC. The V and J genes are TRBV7-8 and TRBJ2-5; tentative D call: TRBD1 (6 bases). The CDR3 extends over 15 amino acids. Trimming pared 1 base from V and 4 bases from J, leaving 13 bases between. Germline CDR1 is SGHVS and CDR2 is FQNEAQ.

The chain links TRBV4-3 to TRBJ1-1; D not resolved. The length of the CDR3 is 15 residues. Germline V gene sequence: CDR1 LGHNA, CDR2 YSLEER. V dropped 0 bases and J dropped 4 bases, with 12 bases sitting between them. The CDR3, as DNA: TGCGCCAGCAGCCAAGAGTCGTACAGTGGCACTGAAGCTTTCTTT. The encoded protein is CASSQESYSGTEAFF.

The chain has TRBV4-3 and TRBJ1-3; D unresolved. Looked up from germline, CDR1 is LGHNA and CDR2 is YSLEER. Trimming cost V 0 bases and J 8 bases, with 8 bases left between them. The CDR3 length is 13 residues. The CDR3 protein is CASSQDLEDTIYF. The CDR3 DNA sequence: TGCGCCAGCAGCCAAGATCTCGAGGACACCATATATTTT.

The chain recombines TRBV5-4 with TRBJ2-2, with TRBD2 matching over 7 bases. The ends lost 0 bases at V and 3 bases at J; junction bases unmatched: 5. Germline CDR1 and CDR2: SGHNT and YYREEE (reference sequence). This CDR3 is 16 amino acids long. The CDR3 nucleotides are TGTGCCAGCAGCTTGGGGGCGGGGGTGGACACCGGGGAGCTGTTTTTT. This codes for CASSLGAGVDTGELFF.

The CDR3, as DNA: TGTGCCTGGAGTCCCCCTGAGGGTAGCGCAACCTACAATGAGCAGTTCTTC. As protein: CAWSPPEGSATYNEQFF. The genes are TRBV30 and TRBJ2-1; maybe TRBD2 (5 bases). The V and J ends lost 2 bases and 2 bases respectively, with 19 bases between them. Germline V gene sequence: CDR1 GTSNPN, CDR2 SVGIG (reference sequence). This CDR3 contains 17 residues.

The J gene is TRBJ1-3, the V gene TRBV5-1; 7 bases agree with TRBD1. This CDR3 region has 14 residues. Unmatched junction bases numbered 4, after V lost 0 bases and J lost 7 bases. The V gene's germline CDR1 is SGHRS and CDR2 YFSETQ. The CDR3: CASSLATGLNTIYF. CDR3 DNA: TGCGCCAGCAGCTTGGCGACAGGGCTCAACACCATATATTTT.

The rearrangement joins TRBV7-6 to TRBJ2-3, with D perhaps matching TRBD2 (6 bases). V dropped 7 bases and J dropped 2 bases, with 16 bases sitting between them. This CDR3 has 15 residues. The germline V gene has CDR1 SGHVS and CDR2 FNYEAQ. CDR3 in amino acids: CASTPRRGPTDTQYF. The CDR3 DNA is TGTGCCAGCACCCCGCGGCGGGGACCCACAGATACGCAGTATTTT.

The chain is built from TRBV5-1 and TRBJ2-7; 7 bases line up with TRBD2. The V and J ends lost 0 bases and 3 bases, in that order; junction bases with no gene match: 6. Germline CDR1 is SGHRS and CDR2 is YFSETQ. There are 15 residues in the CDR3. The CDR3 here is CASSLGAGDFYEQYF. CDR3 nucleotide sequence: TGCGCCAGCAGCTTGGGCGCGGGAGACTTCTACGAGCAGTACTTC.

The chain links TRBV7-9 to TRBJ2-7; 8 nucleotides align to TRBD2. CDR1 and CDR2 from the germline V gene are SEHNR and FQNEAQ (reference sequence). V dropped 5 bases and J dropped 3; count of bases not matched to a gene: 18. The CDR3 contains 18 residues. Here the CDR3 DNA reads TGTGCCAGCAGCCTCTACCCCCCTTTACGGGGGGGGGACTACGAGCAGTACTTC. This encodes CASSLYPPLRGGDYEQYF. Together with reference TRBV7-9 and TRBJ2-7, the CDR3 gives the full variable domain: DTGVSQNPRHKITKRGQNVTFRCDPISEHNRLYWYRQTLGQGPEFLTYFQNEAQLEKSRLLSDRFSAERPKGSFSTLEIQRTEQGDSAMYLCASSLYPPLRGGDYEQYFGPGTRLTVT.

The V gene is TRBV9, the J gene TRBJ1-6; 7 bases are a match to TRBD1. V shed 1 base and J 9 bases; nucleotides not matched to a gene: 4. The germline CDR1 and CDR2 sequences are SGDLS and YYNGEE. This CDR3 region has 14 residues. The CDR3 reads CASSVRTGGSPLHF. The DNA of the CDR3 is TGTGCCAGCAGCGTAAGGACAGGCGGTTCACCCCTCCACTTT.

The V call is TRBV6-4, the J call TRBJ2-3, with 12 bases aligning to TRBD2. CDR1 is MRHNA, CDR2 SNTAGT, per germline. V gave up 4 bases and J gave up 4 bases; unmatched junction bases: 0. The CDR3 is made up of 14 amino acids. This chain's CDR3 is CASSGLAGADTQYF. The CDR3 DNA reads TGTGCCAGCAGTGGACTAGCGGGAGCAGATACGCAGTATTTT.

The rearrangement joins TRBV7-3 to TRBJ2-2; TRBD1 matches at 7 bases. Germline V gene data show CDR1 as SGHTA and CDR2 as FQGTGA. CDR3 length: 15 residues. V was clipped by 5 bases and J by 5 bases; unmatched bases: 8. The CDR3 sequence: CASSPTGVRTGELFF. The CDR3 nucleotides are TGTGCCAGCAGCCCTACAGGGGTGCGAACCGGGGAGCTGTTTTTT.

The J gene is TRBJ1-3, the V gene TRBV7-9, with D unresolved. V was pared by 1 base and J by 0 bases, with 4 bases between. This CDR3 region has 14 residues. Germline CDR1 is SEHNR and CDR2 is FQNEAQ (reference sequence). CDR3 bases: TGTGCCAGCAGCTTAGGACTCTCTGGAAACACCATATATTTT. Protein product: CASSLGLSGNTIYF.

In DNA form, the CDR3 reads TGCGCCAGCAGCGATACTAGCGGGAGGGCCGAGGAGCAGTTCTTC. The encoded protein is CASSDTSGRAEEQFF. The chain couples TRBV10-1 to TRBJ2-1; TRBD2 agrees at 13 bases. The CDR3 totals 15 residues. The V gene's germline CDR1 is WNHNN and CDR2 SYGVQD (reference sequence). The V segment lost 6 bases and the J segment 10 bases; nucleotides outside the gene matches: 9.

The rearrangement uses TRBV6-4 and TRBJ2-1; 10 positions match TRBD2. The CDR3 length is 16 residues. V gave up 2 bases and J gave up 8 bases; unmatched junction bases: 9. Germline CDR1 MRHNA, CDR2 SNTAGT. The CDR3 loop is CASSDGEAGGADEQFF. CDR3 coding DNA: TGTGCCAGCAGTGACGGGGAAGCGGGAGGGGCAGATGAGCAGTTCTTC.